Ten or more counts support the clone carrying this TCR beta chain. The antigen is undetermined. CDR1 and CDR2 from the germline V gene are SGHTA and FQGTGA. V shed 2 bases and J 2 bases; nucleotides not matched to a gene: 5. The CDR3 runs to 15 residues. The sample comes from a study of read filtering for tumor transcriptome and immune sequencing. General observations from the study: Correlation between methods rose after single-read clonotypes were removed.

This library used approximately 370 ng RNA and molecular barcoded adaptors spanning alpha/delta and beta/gamma chains. TCRdb itself ran the reads through MiXCR, one entry per CDR3 protein. The table shows about 57,000 distinct CDR3 sequences, with 20% to 25% occurring only once. The rearrangement joins TRBV7-3 to TRBJ2-7; 8 nucleotides match TRBD2. The sequencing sample was made of a population of CD138-negative cells sorted from bone marrow. This clonotype was obtained from a donor at least 40 years old with multiple myeloma. CDR3 in amino acids: CASSLGLAGPYEQYF. The CDR3 DNA is TGTGCCAGCAGCTTAGGCCTAGCGGGTCCCTACGAGCAGTACTTC.